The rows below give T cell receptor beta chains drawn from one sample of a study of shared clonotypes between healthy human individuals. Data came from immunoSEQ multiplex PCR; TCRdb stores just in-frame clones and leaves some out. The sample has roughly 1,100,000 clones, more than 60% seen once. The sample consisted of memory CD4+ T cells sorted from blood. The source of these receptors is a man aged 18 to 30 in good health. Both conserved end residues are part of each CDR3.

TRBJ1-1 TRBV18 CASSPQNTEAFF
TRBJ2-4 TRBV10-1 CASRETGQFFAKNIQYF
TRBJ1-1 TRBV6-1 CASANVHITEAFF
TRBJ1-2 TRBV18 CASSPGPTDAGGYTF
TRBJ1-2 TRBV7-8 CASSLGEPAYGYTF
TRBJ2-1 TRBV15 CATSSPGLNSYNEQFF
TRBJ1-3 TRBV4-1 CASSQVTTGASGNTIYF
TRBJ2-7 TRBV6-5 CASRLLDPYEQYF
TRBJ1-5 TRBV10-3 CAIKGTGDQPQHF
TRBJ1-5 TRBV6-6 CASSYSGQPQHF
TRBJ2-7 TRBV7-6 CASSTQRGAIYEQYF
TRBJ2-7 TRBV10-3 CASSYSSPARAYEQYF
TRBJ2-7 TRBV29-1 CSVEGGHEQYF
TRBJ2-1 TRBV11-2 CASSSAGALSYNEQFF
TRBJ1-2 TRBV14 CASSQSGPSGYTF
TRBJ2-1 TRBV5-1 CASSQTSGSSYNEQFF
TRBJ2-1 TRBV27 CASSPGAPYNEQFF
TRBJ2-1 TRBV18 CASSLRHERGYNEQFF
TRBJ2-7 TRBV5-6 CASSQAYEQYF
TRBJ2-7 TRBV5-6 CASSFRQGIPYEQYF
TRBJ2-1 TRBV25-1 CASSVASGGFRNEQFF
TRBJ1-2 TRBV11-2 CASSHAGWTGTYGYTF
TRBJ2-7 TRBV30 CAWSQHPSGTVSYEQYF
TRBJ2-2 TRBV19 CATRDRDKSNTGELFF
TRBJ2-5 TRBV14 CASSPLSYWTGDLQETQYF
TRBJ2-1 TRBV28 CASSLNNEQFF
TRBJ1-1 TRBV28 CASSGQGKGNTEAFF
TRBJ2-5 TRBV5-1 CASSLTGGQETQYF
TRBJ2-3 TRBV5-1 CASRQGHSDTQYF
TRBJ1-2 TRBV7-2 CASSLGDGYTF
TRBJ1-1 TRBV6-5 CASSYSTGSSEAFF
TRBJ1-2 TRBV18 CASSPSLAGDYGYTF